The sequence of this T cell receptor (beta chain) was determined in a study of memory CD4+ T cells and cytomegalovirus serostatus. Looking at the study overall: This sample comes from healthy Belgian adults, several CMV seropositive, approximately 23 seronegative.

Single viable CD3+CD4+CD8-CD45RO+ cells were sorted as the memory CD4+ T cells. Serostatus was set by detecting CMV pp150, pp28, p38, p52 IgG. Looked up from germline, CDR1 is SGHVS and CDR2 is FNYEAQ. This CDR3 has 14 residues. Unmatched junction bases numbered 8, after V lost 3 bases and J lost 10 bases. Method: immunoSEQ multiplex PCR; TCRdb's copy keeps in-frame clones and lacks some. Of under 40,000 clones listed, roughly 85% were seen once; the top ten hold less than 6%. The clonotype was recovered from an adult in good health and CMV-seropositive. Sequencing was performed on memory CD4+ T cells from blood. This chain connects TRBV7-6 to TRBJ2-1; 8 nucleotides match TRBD1. The CDR3 DNA is TGTGCCAGCAGCTTGGACATCTGGACAGGGGAGCAGTTCTTC. Translated, it gives CASSLDIWTGEQFF. Supplemented by reference TRBV7-6 and TRBJ2-1, the full variable domain reads GAGVSQSPRYKVTKRGQDVALRCDPISGHVSLYWYRQALGQGPEFLTYFNYEAQQDKSGLPNDRFSAERPEGSISTLTIQRTEQRDSAMYRCASSLDIWTGEQFFGPGTRLTVL.